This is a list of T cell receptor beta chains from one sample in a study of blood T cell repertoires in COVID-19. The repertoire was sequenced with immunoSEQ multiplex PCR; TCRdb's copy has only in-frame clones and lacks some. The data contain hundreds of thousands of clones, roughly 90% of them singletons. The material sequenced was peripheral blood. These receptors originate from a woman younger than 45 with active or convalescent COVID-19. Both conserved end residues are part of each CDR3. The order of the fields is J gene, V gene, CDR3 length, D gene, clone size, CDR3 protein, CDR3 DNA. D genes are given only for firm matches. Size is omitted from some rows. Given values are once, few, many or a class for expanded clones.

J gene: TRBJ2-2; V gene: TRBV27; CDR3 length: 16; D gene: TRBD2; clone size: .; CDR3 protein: CASRIGLAGYTGELFF; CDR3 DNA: TGTGCCAGCAGGATTGGACTAGCGGGGTACACCGGGGAGCTGTTTTTT
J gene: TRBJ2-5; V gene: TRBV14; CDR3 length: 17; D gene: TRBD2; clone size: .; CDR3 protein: CASSKGLAGGLGETQYF; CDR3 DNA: TGTGCCAGCAGCAAGGGACTAGCGGGAGGTCTGGGGGAGACCCAGTACTTC
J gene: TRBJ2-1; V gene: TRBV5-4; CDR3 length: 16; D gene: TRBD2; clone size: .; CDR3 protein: CASRPGLAPPYNEQFF; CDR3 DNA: TGTGCCAGCAGACCGGGACTAGCTCCCCCCTACAATGAGCAGTTCTTC
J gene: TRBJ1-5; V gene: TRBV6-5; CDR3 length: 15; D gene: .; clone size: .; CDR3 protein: CASSYSGDGNQPQHF; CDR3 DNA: TGTGCCAGCAGTTATTCAGGGGATGGCAATCAGCCCCAGCATTTT
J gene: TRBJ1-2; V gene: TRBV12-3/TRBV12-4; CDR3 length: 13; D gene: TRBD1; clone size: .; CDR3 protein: CASSFRQGMGYTF; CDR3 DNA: TGTGCCAGCAGTTTCCGACAGGGCATGGGCTACACCTTC
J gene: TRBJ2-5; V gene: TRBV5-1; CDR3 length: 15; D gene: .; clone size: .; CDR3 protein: CASSLGAGSQETQYF; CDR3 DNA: TGCGCCAGCAGCTTGGGGGCAGGGTCTCAAGAGACCCAGTACTTC
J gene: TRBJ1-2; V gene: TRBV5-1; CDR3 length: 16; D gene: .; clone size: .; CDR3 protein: CASSSDMLKTTYGYTF; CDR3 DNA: TGCGCCAGCAGCTCGGACATGTTGAAGACCACCTATGGCTACACCTTC
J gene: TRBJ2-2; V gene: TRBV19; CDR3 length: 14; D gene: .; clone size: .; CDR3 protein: CASTTGSNTGELFF; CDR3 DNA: TGTGCCAGTACGACAGGTTCGAACACCGGGGAGCTGTTTTTT
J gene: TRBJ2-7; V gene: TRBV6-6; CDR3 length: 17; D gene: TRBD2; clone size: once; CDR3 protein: CASSQPGLAGPSYEQYF; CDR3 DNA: TGTGCCAGCAGTCAACCGGGACTAGCGGGACCTTCCTACGAGCAGTACTTC
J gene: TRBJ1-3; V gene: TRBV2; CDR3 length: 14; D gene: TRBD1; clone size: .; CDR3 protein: CASSEGDRGYTIYF; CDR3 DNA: TGTGCCAGCAGTGAGGGGGACAGGGGATACACCATATATTTT
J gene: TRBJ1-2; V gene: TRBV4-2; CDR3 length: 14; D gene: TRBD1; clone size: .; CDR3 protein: CASSPRTGENGYTF; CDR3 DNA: TGTGCCAGCAGCCCTAGGACAGGGGAGAATGGCTACACCTTC
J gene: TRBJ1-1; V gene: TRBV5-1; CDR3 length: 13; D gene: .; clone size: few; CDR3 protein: CASSPWASEEAFF; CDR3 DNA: TGCGCCAGCAGTCCTTGGGCCTCCGAAGAAGCTTTCTTT
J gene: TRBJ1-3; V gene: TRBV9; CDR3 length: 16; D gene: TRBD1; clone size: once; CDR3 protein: CASSATTGLAGNTIYF; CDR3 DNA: TGTGCCAGCAGCGCGACGACAGGGCTCGCTGGAAACACCATATATTTT
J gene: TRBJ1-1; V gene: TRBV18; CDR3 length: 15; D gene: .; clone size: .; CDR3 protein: CASSPPGRVGGEAFF; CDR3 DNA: TGTGCCAGCTCACCACCGGGCAGGGTCGGTGGTGAAGCTTTCTTT
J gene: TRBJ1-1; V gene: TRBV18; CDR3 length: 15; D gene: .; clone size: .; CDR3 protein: CASSPAGRLATEAFF; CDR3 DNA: TGTGCCAGCTCACCCGCGGGACGGTTGGCCACTGAAGCTTTCTTT
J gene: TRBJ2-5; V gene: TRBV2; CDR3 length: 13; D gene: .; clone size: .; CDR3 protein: CASSELELETQYF; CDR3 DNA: TGTGCCAGCAGTGAATTGGAGTTGGAGACCCAGTACTTC
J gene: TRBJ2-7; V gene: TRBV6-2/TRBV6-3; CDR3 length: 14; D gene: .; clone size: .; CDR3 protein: CASSPGDIPYEQYF; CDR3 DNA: TGTGCCAGCAGTCCCGGGGACATTCCCTACGAGCAGTACTTC
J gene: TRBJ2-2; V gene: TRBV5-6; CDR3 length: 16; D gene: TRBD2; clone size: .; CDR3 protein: CASSLGAGGYTGELFF; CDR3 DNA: TGTGCCAGCAGCTTGGGAGCGGGGGGTTACACCGGGGAGCTGTTTTTT
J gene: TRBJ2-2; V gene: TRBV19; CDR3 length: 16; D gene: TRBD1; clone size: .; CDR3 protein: CASSIGGGQGTGELFF; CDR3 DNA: TGTGCCAGTAGTATAGGAGGCGGACAGGGAACCGGGGAGCTGTTTTTT
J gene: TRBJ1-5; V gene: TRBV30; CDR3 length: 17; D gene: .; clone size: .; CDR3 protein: CAWSVGGPGGLNQPQHF; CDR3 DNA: TGTGCCTGGAGTGTTGGGGGCCCGGGAGGACTTAATCAGCCCCAGCATTTT
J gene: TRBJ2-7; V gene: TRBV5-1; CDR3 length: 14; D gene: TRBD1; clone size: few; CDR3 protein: CASSLAQGGYEQYF; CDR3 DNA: TGCGCCAGCAGCTTGGCACAGGGGGGTTACGAGCAGTACTTC
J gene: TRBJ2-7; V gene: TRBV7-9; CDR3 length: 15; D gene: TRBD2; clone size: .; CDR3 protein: CASSWGLAGTYEQYF; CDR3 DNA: TGTGCCAGCAGCTGGGGACTAGCGGGGACCTACGAGCAGTACTTC
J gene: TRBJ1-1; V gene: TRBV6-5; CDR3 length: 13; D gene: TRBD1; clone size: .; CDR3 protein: CASSRQGGDQAFF; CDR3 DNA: TGTGCCAGTTCTAGACAGGGGGGCGATCAAGCTTTCTTT
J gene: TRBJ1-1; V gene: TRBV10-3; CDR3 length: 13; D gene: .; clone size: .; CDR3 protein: CAISEGEGTEAFF; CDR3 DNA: TGTGCCATCAGTGAAGGAGAAGGCACTGAAGCTTTCTTT
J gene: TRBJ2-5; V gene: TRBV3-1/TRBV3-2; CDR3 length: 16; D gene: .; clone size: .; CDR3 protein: CASSQDQGPLLETQYF; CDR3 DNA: TGTGCCAGCAGCCAAGATCAGGGCCCGTTGTTAGAGACCCAGTACTTC
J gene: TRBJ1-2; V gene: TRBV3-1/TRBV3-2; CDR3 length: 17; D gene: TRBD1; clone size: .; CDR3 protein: CASSQDVGQGPNYGYTF; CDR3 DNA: TGTGCCAGCAGCCAAGACGTTGGACAGGGACCCAACTATGGCTACACCTTC
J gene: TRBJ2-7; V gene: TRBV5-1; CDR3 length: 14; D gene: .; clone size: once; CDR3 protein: CASSFRDTSYEQYF; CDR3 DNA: TGCGCCAGCAGCTTCCGGGACACATCCTACGAGCAGTACTTC